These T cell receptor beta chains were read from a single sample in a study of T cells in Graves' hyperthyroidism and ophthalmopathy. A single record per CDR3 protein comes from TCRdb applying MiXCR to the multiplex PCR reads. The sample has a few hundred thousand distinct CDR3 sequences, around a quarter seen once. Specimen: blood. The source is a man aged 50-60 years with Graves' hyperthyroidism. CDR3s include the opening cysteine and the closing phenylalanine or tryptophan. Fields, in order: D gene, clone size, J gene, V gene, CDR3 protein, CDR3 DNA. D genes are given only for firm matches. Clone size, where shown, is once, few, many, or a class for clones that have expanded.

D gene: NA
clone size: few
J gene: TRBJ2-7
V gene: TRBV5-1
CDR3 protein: CASSLGLNERSSKAEQYF
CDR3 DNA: TGCGCCAGCAGCTTGGGCCTTAACGAGCGGTCCTCGAAGGCCGAGCAGTACTTC

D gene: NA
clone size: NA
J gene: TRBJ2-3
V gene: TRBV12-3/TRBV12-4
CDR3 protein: CASGPGGVSTDTQYF
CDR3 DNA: TGTGCCAGCGGCCCCGGCGGGGTAAGCACAGATACGCAGTATTTT

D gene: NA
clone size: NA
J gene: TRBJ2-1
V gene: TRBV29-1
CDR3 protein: CSVEARYREQFF
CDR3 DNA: TGCAGCGTTGAGGCCAGGTATCGTGAGCAGTTCTTC

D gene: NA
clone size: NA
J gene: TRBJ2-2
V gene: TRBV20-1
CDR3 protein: CSARMDTGELFF
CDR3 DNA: TGCAGTGCTAGAATGGACACCGGGGAGCTGTTTTTT

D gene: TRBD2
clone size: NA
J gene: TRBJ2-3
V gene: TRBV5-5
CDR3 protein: CASSAGGLAGGSQYF
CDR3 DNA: TGTGCCAGCAGCGCTGGTGGGCTAGCGGGAGGATCGCAGTATTTT

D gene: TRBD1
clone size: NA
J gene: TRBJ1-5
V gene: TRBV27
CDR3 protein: CASSLATGGRNQPRHF
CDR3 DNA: TGTGCCAGCAGTTTGGCGACAGGGGGTAGGAATCAGCCCCGGCATTTT

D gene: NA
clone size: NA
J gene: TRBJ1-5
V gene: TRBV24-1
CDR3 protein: CATSLGYSNQPQHF
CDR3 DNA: TGTGCCACCAGTTTAGGTTATAGCAATCAGCCCCAGCATTTT

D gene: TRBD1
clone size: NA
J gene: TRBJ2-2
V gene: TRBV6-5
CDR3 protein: CASSYNTQTGTAVGELFF
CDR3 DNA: TGTGCCAGCAGTTACAACACTCAAACCGGGACAGCAGTCGGGGAGCTGTTTTTT

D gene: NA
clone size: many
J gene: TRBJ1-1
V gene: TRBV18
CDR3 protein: CASSPRTENTEAFF
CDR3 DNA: TGTGCCAGCTCACCAAGGACAGAGAACACTGAAGCTTTCTTT

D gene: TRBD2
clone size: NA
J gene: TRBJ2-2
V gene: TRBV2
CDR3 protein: CASNPGGGTGELFF
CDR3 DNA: TGTGCCAGCAATCCAGGCGGGGGCACCGGGGAGCTGTTTTTT

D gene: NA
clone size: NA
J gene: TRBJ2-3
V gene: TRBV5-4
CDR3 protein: CASSLGRETMRTDTQYF
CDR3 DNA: TGTGCCAGCAGCTTGGGACGGGAGACGATGAGGACAGATACGCAGTATTTT

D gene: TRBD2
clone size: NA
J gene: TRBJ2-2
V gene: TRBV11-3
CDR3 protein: CASSLGSGRNTGELFF
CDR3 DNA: TGTGCCAGCAGCCTAGGGAGCGGGAGGAACACCGGGGAGCTGTTTTTT

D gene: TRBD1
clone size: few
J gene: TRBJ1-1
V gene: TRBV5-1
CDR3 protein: CASSPDRGLTEAFF
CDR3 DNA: TGCGCCAGCAGCCCGGACAGGGGGCTCACTGAAGCTTTCTTT

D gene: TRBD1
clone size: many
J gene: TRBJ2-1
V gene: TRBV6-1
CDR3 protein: CASRRGQGSEQFF
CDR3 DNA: TGTGCCAGCAGACGAGGACAGGGTTCAGAGCAGTTCTTC

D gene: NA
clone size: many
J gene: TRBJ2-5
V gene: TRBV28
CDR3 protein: CASTLARTEQETQYF
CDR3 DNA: TGTGCCAGCACCCTAGCCCGGACGGAGCAAGAGACCCAGTACTTC

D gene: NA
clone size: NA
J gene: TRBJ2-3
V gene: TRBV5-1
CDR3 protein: CASSLLGDYDTQYF
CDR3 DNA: TGCGCCAGCAGCTTGCTGGGGGATTATGATACGCAGTATTTT

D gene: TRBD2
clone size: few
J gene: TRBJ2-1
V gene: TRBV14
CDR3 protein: CASKGLAGKGEQFF
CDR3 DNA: TGTGCCAGCAAGGGACTAGCGGGGAAAGGGGAGCAGTTCTTC

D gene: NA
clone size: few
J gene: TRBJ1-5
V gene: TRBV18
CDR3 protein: CASSPGGPQAKKHF
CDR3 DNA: TGTGCCAGCTCACCAGGGGGGCCCCAGGCCAAGAAGCATTTT

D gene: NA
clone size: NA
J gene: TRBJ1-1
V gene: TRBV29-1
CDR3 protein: CSVGFSQGERRDTEAFF
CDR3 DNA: TGCAGCGTTGGATTTTCGCAGGGCGAAAGGAGGGACACTGAAGCTTTCTTT

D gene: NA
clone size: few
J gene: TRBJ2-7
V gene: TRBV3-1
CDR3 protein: CASSQDVRTYEQYF
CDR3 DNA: TGTGCCAGCAGCCAAGATGTCAGGACCTACGAGCAGTACTTC

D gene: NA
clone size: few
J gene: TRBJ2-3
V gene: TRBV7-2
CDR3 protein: CASSLVPPGTPPADTQYF
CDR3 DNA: TGTGCCAGCAGCTTAGTACCCCCAGGGACCCCCCCCGCGGATACGCAGTATTTT

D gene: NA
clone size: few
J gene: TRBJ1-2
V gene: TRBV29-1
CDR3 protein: CSVDAGPYGYTF
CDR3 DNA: TGCAGCGTTGACGCAGGGCCGTATGGCTACACCTTC

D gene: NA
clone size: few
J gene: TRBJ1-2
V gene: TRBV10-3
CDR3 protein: CAISESDRIYTF
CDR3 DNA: TGTGCCATCAGTGAGTCAGACAGGATTTACACCTTC

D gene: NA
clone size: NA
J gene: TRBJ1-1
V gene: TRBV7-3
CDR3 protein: CASSRQPRGTEAFF
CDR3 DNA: TGTGCCAGCAGCCGTCAACCCCGAGGGACTGAAGCTTTCTTT

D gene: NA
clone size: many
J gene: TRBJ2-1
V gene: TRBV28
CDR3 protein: CASTRVTRRGVGEQFF
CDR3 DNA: TGTGCCAGCACCCGAGTAACGCGGAGGGGGGTCGGTGAGCAGTTCTTC

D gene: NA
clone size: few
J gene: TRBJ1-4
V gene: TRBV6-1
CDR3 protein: CASKQGGEKLFF
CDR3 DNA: TGTGCCAGCAAACAGGGAGGAGAAAAACTGTTTTTT

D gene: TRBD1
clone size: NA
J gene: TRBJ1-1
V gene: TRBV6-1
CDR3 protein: CASSSTGGEAEAFF
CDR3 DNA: TGTGCCAGCAGTTCGACAGGGGGGGAGGCTGAAGCTTTCTTT

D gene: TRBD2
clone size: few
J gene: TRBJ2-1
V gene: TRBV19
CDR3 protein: CASSMARTSGDSYNEQFF
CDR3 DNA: TGTGCCAGTAGTATGGCCCGTACTAGCGGAGACTCCTACAATGAGCAGTTCTTC

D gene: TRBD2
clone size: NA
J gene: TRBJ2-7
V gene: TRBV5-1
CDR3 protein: CASSSGLAGENEQYF
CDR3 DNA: TGCGCCAGCAGCTCCGGACTAGCGGGAGAGAACGAGCAGTACTTC

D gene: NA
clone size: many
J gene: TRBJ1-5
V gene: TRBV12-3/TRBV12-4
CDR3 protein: CASSFYAVENQPQHF
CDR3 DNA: TGTGCCAGCAGTTTCTATGCGGTCGAGAATCAGCCCCAGCATTTT

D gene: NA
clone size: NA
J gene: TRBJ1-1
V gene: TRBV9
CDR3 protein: CASSSAGEAFF
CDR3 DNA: TGTGCCAGCTCGAGCGCCGGTGAAGCTTTCTTT